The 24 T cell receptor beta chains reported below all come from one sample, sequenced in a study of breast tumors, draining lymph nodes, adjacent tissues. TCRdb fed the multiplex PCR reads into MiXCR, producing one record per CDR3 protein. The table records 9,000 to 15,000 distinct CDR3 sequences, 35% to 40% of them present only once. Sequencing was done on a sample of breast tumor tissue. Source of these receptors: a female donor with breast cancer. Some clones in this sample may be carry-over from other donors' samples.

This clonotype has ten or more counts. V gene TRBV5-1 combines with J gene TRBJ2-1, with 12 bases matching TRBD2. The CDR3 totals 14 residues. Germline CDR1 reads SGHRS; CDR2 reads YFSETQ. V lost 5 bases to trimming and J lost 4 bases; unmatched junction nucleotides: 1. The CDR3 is CASRTSGRYNEQFF. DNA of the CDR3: TGCGCCAGCAGAACTAGCGGGAGGTACAATGAGCAGTTCTTC.

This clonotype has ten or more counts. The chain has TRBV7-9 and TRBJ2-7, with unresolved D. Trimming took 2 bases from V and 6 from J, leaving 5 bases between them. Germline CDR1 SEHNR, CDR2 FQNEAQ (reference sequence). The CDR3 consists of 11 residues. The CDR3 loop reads CASSLSREQYF. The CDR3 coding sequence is TGTGCCAGCAGCTTAAGTCGCGAGCAGTACTTC.

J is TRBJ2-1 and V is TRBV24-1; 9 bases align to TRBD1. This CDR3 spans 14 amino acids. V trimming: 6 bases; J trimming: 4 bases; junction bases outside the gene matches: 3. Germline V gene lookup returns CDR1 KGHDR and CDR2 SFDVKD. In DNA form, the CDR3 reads TGTGCCACCAGTCCTGGACAGGGGTACAATGAGCAGTTCTTC. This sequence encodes CATSPGQGYNEQFF.

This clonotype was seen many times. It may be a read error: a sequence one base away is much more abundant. CDR3 loop: CASSSGAQPSKQFF. The CDR3 nucleotides are TGTGCCAGCAGCTCCGGGGCGCAGCCCTCAAAGCAGTTCTTC. The chain is built from TRBV7-9 and TRBJ2-1, with D perhaps given as TRBD1 or TRBD2 (5 bases each). Germline values: CDR1 SEHNR, CDR2 FQNEAQ (reference sequence). The CDR3 sequence is 14 residues long. V shed 4 bases and J shed 11 bases, with 18 bases lying between them.

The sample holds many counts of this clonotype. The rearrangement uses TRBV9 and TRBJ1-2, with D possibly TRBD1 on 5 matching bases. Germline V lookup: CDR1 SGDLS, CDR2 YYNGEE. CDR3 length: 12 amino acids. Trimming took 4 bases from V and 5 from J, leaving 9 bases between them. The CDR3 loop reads CASSSQGYGYTF. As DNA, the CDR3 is TGTGCCAGCAGCAGTCAGGGATATGGCTACACCTTC.

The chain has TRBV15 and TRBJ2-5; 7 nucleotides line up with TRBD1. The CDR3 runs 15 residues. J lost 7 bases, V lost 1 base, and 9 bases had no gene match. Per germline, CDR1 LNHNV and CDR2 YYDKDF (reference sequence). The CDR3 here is CATSRGQGMAGTQYF. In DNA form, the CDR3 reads TGTGCCACCAGCAGAGGACAGGGAATGGCAGGGACCCAGTACTTC.

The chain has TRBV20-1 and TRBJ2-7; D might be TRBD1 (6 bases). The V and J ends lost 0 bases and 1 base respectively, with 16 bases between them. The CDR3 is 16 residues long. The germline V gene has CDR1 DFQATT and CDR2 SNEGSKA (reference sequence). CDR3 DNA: TGCAGTGCTAGAGATACTTCCCGGACAGCATCCTACGAGCAGTACTTC. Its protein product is CSARDTSRTASYEQYF.

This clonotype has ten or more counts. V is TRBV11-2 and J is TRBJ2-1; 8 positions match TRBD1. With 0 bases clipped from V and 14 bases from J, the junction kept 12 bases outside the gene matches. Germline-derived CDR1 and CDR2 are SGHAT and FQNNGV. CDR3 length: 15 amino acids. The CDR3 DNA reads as TGTGCCAGCAGCTTAGATTCTACGACAGGGGTTAGAAAGTTCTTC. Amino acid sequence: CASSLDSTTGVRKFF.

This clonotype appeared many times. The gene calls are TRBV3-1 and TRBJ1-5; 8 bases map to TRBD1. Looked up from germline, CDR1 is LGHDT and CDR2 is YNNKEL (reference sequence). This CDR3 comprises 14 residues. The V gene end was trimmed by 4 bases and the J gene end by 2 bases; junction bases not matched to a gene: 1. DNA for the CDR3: TGTGCCAGCAGCCCGACAGGGGGCAATCAGCCCCAGCATTTT. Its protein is CASSPTGGNQPQHF.

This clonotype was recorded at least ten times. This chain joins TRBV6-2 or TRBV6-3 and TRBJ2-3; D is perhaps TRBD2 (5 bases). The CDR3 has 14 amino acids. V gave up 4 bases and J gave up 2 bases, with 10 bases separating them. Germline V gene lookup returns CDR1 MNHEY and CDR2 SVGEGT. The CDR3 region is CASSSVSATDTQYF. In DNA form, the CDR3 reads TGTGCCAGCAGTTCGGTTAGCGCCACAGATACGCAGTATTTT.

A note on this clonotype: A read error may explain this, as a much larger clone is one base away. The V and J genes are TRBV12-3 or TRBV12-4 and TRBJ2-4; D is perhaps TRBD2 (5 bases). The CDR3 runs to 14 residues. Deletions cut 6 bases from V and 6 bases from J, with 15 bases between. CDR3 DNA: TGTGCCAGCAGACAACGGGGTCTTGGAAACATTCAGTACTTC. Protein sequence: CASRQRGLGNIQYF.

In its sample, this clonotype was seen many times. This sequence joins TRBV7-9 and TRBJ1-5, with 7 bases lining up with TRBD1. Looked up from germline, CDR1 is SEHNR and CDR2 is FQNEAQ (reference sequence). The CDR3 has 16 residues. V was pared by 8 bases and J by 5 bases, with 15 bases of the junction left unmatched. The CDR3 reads CASGGAGGARDQPQHF. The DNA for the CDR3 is TGTGCCAGCGGGGGGGCAGGGGGGGCGCGGGATCAGCCCCAGCATTTT. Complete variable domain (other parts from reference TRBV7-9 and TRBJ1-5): DTGVSQNPRHKITKRGQNVTFRCDPISEHNRLYWYRQTLGQGPEFLTYFQNEAQLEKSRLLSDRFSAERPKGSFSTLEIQRTEQGDSAMYLCASGGAGGARDQPQHFGDGTRLSIL.

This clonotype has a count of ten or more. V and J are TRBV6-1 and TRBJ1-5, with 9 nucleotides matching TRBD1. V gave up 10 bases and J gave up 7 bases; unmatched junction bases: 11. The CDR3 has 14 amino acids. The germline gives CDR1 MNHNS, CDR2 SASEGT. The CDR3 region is CATLTGGGGQPQHF. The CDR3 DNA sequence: TGTGCCACCCTGACAGGGGGTGGGGGCCAGCCCCAGCATTTT.

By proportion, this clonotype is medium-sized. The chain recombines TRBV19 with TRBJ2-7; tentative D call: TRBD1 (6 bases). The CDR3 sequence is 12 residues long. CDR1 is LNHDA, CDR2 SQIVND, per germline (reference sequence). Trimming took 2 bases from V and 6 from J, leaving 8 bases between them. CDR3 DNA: TGTGCCAGTAGTATAACAGGGTCCGAGCAGTACTTC. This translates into CASSITGSEQYF.

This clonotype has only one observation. The chain's CDR3 is CSAPLAGGLVETQYF. CDR3 in DNA: TGCAGTGCCCCACTAGCGGGGGGGCTGGTAGAGACCCAGTACTTC. This chain links TRBV20-1 with TRBJ2-5; 13 bases are a match to TRBD2. The CDR3 covers 15 residues. Trimming at V came to 6 bases and at J to 4 bases, leaving 8 bases not matched to a gene. Germline V gene lookup returns CDR1 DFQATT and CDR2 SNEGSKA (reference sequence).

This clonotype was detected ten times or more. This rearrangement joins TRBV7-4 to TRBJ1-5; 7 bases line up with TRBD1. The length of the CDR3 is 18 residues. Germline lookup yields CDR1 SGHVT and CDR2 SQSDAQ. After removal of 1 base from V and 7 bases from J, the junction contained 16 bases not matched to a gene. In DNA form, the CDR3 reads TGTGCCAGCAGCTTAGAATCACGCGGGACAGCACGGGTCCAGCCCCAGCATTTT. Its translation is CASSLESRGTARVQPQHF. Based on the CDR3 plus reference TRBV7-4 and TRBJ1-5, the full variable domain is GAGVSQSPRYKVAKRGRDVALRCDSISGHVTLYWYRQTLGQGSEVLTYSQSDAQRDKSGRPSGRFSAERPERSVSTLKIQRTEQGDSAVYLCASSLESRGTARVQPQHFGDGTRLSIL.

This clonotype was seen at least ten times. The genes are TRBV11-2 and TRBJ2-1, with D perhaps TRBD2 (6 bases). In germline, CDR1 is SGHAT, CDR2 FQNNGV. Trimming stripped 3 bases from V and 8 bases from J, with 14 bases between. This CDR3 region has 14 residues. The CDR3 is CASSFRTINDEQFF. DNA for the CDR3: TGTGCCAGCAGCTTCCGGACTATTAACGATGAGCAGTTCTTC.

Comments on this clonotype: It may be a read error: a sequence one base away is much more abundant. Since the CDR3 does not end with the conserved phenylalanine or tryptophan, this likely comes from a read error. The CDR3 nucleotides are TGTGCCAGCAGTCCCCCCCCCTCTGGGGCCAACGTCCTGACTCTC. It codes for CASSPPPSGANVLTL. The rearrangement uses TRBV6-1 and TRBJ2-6; D call uncertain. The CDR3 is made up of 15 amino acids. The V end was cut by 5 bases, the J end by 0 bases, with 8 bases between. Germline assignment: CDR1 MNHNS and CDR2 SASEGT.

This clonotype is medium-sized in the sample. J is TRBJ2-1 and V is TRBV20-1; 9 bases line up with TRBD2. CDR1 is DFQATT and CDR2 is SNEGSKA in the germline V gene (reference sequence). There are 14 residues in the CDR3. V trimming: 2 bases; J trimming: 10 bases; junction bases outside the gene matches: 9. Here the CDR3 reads CSARTPGLATEQFF. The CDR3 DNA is TGCAGTGCTAGAACCCCGGGACTAGCTACGGAGCAGTTCTTC.

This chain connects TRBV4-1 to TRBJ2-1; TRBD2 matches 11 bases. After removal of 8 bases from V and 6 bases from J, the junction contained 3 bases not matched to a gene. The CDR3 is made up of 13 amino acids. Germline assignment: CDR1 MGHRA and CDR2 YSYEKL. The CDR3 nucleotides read TGCGCCAGCTCGGGACTAGCGGCCAATGAGCAGTTCTTC. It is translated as CASSGLAANEQFF.

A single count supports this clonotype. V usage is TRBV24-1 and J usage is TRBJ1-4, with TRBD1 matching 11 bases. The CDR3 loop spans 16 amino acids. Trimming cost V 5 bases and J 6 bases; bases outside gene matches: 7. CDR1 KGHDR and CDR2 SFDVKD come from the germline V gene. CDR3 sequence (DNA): TGTGCCACCAGTGCCCTTCCGGGACAGGGGGATGAAAAACTGTTTTTT. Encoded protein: CATSALPGQGDEKLFF.

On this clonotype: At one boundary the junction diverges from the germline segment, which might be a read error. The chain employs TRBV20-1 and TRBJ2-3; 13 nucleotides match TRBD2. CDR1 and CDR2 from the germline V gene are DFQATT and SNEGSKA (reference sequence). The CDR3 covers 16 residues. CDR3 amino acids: CSASRLAGGAADAQYF. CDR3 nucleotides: TGCAGTGCTAGTCGACTAGCGGGAGGAGCGGCAGATGCGCAGTATTTT.

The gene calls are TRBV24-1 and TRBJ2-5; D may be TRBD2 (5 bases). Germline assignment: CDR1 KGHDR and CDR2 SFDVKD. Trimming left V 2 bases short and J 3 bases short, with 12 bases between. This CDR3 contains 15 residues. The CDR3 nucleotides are TGTGCCACCAGTGATTCTAGCTGGCTTAAAGAGACCCAGTACTTC. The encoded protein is CATSDSSWLKETQYF.

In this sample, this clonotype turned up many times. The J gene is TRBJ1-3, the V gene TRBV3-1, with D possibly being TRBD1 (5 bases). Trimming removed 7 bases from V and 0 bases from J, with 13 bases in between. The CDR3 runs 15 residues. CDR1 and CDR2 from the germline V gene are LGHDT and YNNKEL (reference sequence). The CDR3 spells CASTIGHSSGNTIYF. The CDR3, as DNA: TGTGCCAGCACTATAGGACATTCCTCTGGAAACACCATATATTTT.